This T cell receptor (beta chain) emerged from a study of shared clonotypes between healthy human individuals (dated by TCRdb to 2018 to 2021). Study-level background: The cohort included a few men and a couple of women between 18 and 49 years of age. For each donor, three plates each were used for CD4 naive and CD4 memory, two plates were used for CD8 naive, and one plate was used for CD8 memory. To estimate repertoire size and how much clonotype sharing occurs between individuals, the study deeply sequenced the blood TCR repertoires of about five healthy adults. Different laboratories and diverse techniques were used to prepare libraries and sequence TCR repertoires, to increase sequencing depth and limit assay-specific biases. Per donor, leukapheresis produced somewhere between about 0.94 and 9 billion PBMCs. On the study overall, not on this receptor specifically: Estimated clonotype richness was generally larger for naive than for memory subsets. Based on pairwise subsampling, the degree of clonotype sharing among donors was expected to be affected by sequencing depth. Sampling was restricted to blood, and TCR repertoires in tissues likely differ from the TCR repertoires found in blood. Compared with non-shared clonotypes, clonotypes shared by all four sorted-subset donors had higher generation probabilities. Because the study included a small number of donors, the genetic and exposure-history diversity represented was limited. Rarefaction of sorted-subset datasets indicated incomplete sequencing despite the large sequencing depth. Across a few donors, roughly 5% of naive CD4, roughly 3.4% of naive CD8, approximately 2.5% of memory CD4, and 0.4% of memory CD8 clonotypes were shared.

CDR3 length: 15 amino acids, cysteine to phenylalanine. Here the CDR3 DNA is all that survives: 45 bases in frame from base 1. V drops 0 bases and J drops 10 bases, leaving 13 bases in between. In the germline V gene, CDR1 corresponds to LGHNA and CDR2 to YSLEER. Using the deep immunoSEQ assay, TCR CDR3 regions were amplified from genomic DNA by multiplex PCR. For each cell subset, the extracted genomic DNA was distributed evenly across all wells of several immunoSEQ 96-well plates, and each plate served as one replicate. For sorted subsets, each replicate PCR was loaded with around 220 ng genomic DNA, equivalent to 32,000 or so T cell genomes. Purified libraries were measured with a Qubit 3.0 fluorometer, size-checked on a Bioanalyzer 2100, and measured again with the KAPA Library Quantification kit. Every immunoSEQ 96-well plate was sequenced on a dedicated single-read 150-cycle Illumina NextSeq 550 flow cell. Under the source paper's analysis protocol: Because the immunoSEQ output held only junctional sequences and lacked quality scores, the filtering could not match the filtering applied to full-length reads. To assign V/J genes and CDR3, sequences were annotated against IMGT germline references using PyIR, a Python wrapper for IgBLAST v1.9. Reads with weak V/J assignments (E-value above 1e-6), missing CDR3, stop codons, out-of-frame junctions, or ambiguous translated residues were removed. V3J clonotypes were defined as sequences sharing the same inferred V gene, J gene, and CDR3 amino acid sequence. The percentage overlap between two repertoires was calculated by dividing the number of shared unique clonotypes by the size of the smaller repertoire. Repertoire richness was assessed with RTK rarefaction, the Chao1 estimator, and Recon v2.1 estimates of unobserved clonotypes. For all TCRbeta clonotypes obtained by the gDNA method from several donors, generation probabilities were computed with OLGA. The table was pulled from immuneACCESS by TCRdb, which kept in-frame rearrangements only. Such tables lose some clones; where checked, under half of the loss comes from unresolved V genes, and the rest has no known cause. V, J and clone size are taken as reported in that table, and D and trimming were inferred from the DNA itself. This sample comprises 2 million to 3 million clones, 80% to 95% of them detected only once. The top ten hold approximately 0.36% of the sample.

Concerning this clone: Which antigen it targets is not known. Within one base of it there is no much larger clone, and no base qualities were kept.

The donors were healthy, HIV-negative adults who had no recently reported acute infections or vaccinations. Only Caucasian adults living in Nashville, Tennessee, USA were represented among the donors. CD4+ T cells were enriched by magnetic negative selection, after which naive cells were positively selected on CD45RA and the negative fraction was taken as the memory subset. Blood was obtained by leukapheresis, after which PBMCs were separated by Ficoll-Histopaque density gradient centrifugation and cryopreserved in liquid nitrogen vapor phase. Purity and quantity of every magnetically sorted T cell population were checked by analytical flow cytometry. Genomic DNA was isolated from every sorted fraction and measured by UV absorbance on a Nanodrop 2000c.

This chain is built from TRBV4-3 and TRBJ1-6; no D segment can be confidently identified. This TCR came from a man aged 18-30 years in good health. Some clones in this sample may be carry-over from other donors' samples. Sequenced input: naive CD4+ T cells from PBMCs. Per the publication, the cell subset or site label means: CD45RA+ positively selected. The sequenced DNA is TGCGCCAGCAGCCAAGATCGTGGTGTGGGATCACCCCTCCACTTT. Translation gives CASSQDRGVGSPLHF.